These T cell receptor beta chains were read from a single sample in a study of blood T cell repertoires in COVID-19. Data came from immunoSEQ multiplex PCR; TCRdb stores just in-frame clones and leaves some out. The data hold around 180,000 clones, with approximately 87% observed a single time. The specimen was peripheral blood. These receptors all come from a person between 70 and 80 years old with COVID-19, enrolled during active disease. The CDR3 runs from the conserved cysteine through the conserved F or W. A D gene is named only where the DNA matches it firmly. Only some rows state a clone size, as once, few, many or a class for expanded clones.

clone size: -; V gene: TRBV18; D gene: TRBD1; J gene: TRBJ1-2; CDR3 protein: CASSLGTVYDYGYTF; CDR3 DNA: TGTGCCAGCTCTTTGGGGACAGTGTACGACTATGGCTACACCTTC
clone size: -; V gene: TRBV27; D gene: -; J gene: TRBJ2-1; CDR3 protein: CASSLLDEQFF; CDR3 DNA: TGTGCCAGCAGTCTCCTCGATGAGCAGTTCTTC
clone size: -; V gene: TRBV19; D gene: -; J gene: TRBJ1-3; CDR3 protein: CASSISGDTGNTIYF; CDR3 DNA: TGTGCCAGTAGTATTTCAGGGGATACTGGAAACACCATATATTTT
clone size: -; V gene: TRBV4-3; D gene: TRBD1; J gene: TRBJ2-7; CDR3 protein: CASRARRQGAYEQYF; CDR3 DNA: TGCGCCAGCAGGGCCCGTAGGCAGGGGGCTTACGAGCAGTACTTC
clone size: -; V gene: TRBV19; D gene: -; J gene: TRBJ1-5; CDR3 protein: CASKTRDNQPQHF; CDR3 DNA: TGTGCCAGTAAGACACGGGACAATCAGCCCCAGCATTTT
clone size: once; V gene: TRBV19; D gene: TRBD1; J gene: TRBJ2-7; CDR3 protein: CASRHGPGQGVNEQYF; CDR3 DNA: TGTGCCAGTAGGCACGGCCCGGGACAGGGGGTCAACGAGCAGTACTTC
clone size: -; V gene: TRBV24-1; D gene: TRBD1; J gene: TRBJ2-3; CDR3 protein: CATSDQGASDTQYF; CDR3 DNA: TGTGCCACCAGTGATCAGGGGGCGTCGGATACGCAGTATTTT
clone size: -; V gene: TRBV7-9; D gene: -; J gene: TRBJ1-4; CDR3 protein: CASSLNGYRTNEKLFF; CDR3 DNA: TGTGCCAGCAGCTTGAACGGGTATAGGACTAATGAAAAACTGTTTTTT
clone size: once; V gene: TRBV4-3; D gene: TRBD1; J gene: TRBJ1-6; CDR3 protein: CASSLQTGLDSPLHF; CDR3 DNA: TGCGCCAGCAGCCTTCAGACAGGGCTTGATTCACCCCTCCACTTT
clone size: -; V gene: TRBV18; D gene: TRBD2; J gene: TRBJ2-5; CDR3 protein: CASSHASGEQETQYF; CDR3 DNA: TGTGCCAGCTCACACGCCAGCGGGGAACAAGAGACCCAGTACTTC
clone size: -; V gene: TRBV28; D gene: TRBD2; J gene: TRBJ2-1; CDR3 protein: CASSFGGSSYNEQFF; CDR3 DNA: TGTGCCAGCAGTTTCGGCGGGAGCTCCTACAATGAGCAGTTCTTC
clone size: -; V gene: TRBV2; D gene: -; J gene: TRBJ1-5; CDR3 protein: CASSDPGASNQPQHF; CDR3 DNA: TGTGCCAGCAGCGATCCAGGGGCTAGCAATCAGCCCCAGCATTTT
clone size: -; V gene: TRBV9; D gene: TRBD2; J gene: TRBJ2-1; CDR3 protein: CASSVRLAANEQFF; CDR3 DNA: TGTGCCAGCAGCGTACGACTAGCCGCCAATGAGCAGTTCTTC
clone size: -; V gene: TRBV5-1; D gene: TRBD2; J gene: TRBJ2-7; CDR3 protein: CASSISGSPYEQYF; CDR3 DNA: TGCGCCAGCAGCATTAGCGGGAGCCCCTACGAGCAGTACTTC
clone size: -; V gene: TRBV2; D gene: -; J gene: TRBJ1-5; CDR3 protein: CASSETGSRPQHF; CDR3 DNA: TGTGCCAGCAGTGAGACGGGAAGCCGGCCCCAGCATTTT
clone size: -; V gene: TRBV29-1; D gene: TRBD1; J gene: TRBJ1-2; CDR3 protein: CSVERGQVGYTF; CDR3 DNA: TGCAGCGTTGAACGCGGACAGGTTGGCTACACCTTC
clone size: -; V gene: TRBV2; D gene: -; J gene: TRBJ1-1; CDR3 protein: CASRHPPGNTEAFF; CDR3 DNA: TGTGCCAGCAGGCACCCTCCAGGGAACACTGAAGCTTTCTTT
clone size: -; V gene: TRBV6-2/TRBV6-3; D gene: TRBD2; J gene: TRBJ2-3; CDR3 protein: CASSYAGSGDSTQYF; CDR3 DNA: TGTGCCAGCAGTTACGCGGGGAGCGGGGACTCGACGCAGTATTTT
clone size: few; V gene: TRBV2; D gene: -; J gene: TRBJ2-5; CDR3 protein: CASSGTTGQETQYF; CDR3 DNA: TGTGCCAGCAGCGGTACGACAGGACAAGAGACCCAGTACTTC
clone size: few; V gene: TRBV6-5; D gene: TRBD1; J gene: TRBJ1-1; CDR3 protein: CASTVGQRNTEAFF; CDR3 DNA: TGTGCCAGCACCGTGGGACAGAGAAACACTGAAGCTTTCTTT
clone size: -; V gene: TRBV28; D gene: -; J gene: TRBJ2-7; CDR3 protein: CASSFGSTYEQYF; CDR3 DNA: TGTGCCAGCAGTTTCGGGTCCACCTACGAGCAGTACTTC
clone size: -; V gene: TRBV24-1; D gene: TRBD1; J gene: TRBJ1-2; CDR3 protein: CATSDRDRGTGGYTF; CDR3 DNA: TGTGCCACCAGTGATCGGGACAGGGGCACGGGTGGCTACACCTTC
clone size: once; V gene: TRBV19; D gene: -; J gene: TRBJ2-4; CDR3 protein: CASRNQGAKNIQYF; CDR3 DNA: TGTGCCAGCAGAAACCAGGGGGCCAAAAACATTCAGTACTTC
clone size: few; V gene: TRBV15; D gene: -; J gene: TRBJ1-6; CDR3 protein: CATSRGRDDSPLHF; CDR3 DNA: TGTGCCACCAGCAGGGGCAGGGATGACTCACCCCTCCACTTT
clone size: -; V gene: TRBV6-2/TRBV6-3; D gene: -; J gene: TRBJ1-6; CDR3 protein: CASSYSGGNSPLHF; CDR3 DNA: TGTGCCAGCAGTTACTCAGGGGGAAATTCACCCCTCCACTTT
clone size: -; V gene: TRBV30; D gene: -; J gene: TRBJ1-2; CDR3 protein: CAWNPDSGINYGYTF; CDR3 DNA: TGTGCCTGGAACCCGGACAGCGGCATTAACTATGGCTACACCTTC
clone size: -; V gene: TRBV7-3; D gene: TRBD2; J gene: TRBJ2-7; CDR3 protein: CASSLDAGGREQYF; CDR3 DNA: TGTGCCAGCAGCTTAGATGCGGGGGGGCGCGAGCAGTACTTC
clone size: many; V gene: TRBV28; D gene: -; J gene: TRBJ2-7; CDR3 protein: CASSPGIWRDF; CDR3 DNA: TGTGCCAGCAGTCCAGGGATTTGGAGGGACTTC
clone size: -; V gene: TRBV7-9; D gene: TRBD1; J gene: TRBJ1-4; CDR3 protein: CASSSGTGAATNEKLFF; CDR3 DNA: TGTGCCAGCAGCTCAGGGACAGGGGCCGCAACTAATGAAAAACTGTTTTTT
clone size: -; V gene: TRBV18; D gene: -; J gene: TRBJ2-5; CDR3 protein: CASSSRGLQSGTQYF; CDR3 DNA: TGTGCCAGCTCATCCCGGGGACTCCAATCGGGGACCCAGTACTTC
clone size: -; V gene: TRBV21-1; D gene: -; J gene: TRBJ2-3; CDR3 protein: CASSIRDSGVTDTQYF; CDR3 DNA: TGTGCCAGCAGCATAAGGGACAGCGGCGTCACAGATACGCAGTATTTT
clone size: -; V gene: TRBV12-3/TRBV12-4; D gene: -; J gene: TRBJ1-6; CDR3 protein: CASTHDRVSPLHF; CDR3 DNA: TGTGCCAGCACCCACGACAGAGTCTCACCCCTCCACTTT
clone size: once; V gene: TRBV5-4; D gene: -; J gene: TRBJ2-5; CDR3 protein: CASSLEGPGGAQYF; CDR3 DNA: TGTGCCAGCAGCTTGGAAGGTCCAGGAGGGGCCCAGTACTTC
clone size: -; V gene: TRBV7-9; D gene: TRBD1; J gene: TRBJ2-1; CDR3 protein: CASSFGQGAGNEQFF; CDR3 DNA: TGTGCCAGCAGCTTTGGACAGGGGGCCGGCAATGAGCAGTTCTTC
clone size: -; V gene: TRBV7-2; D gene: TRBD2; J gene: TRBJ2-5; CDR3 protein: CASSLRRGAPETQYF; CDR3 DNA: TGTGCCAGCAGCTTACGGCGGGGGGCCCCAGAGACCCAGTACTTC
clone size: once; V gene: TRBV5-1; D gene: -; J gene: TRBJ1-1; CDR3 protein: CASSLALGGGKTEAFF; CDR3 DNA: TGCGCCAGCAGCTTGGCTCTGGGAGGAGGGAAGACTGAAGCTTTCTTT
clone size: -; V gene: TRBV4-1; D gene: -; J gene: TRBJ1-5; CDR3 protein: CASSQVWQASQPQHF; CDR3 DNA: TGCGCCAGCAGCCAAGTCTGGCAGGCGAGTCAGCCCCAGCATTTT
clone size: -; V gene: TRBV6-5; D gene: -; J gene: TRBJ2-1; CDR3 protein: CASSLDGSSYNEQFF; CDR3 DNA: TGTGCCAGCAGTCTGGACGGGAGCTCCTACAATGAGCAGTTCTTC
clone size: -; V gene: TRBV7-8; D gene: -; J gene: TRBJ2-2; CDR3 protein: CASSLGHSNTGELFF; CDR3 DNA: TGTGCCAGCAGCCTGGGACACTCGAACACCGGGGAGCTGTTTTTT
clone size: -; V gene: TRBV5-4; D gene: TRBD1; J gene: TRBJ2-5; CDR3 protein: CASTRNRGSAQETQYF; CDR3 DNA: TGTGCCAGCACTAGAAACAGGGGTTCGGCACAAGAGACCCAGTACTTC
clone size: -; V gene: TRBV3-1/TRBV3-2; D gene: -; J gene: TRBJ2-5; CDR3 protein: CASSQDWAQETQYF; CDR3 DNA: TGTGCCAGCAGCCAAGATTGGGCCCAAGAGACCCAGTACTTC